The 16 T cell receptor beta chains below come from one sample, sequenced in a study of preoperative IRX-2 immunotherapy in early breast cancer (dated by TCRdb to about 2019). The sample's treatment or condition, from its label and the paper: preoperative locoregional IRX-2 cytokine immunotherapy. The receptor library was made with the immunoSEQ multiplex PCR assay. The table was pulled from immuneACCESS by TCRdb, which kept in-frame rearrangements only. Such tables lose some clones; where checked, under half of the loss comes from unresolved V genes, and the rest has no known cause. This sample gives about 29,000 clones in total; 90% of them show up just once. 9.8% of the sample goes to the ten largest clones. Sampling was done from a patient treated with IRX-2 immunotherapy. These receptors were taken from a human donor with breast cancer.

This clone has a handful of counts. The chain recombines TRBV7-9 with TRBJ1-4, with TRBD1 as a possible D gene (6 bases). The V gene lost 5 bases and the J gene lost 7 bases, with 23 bases spanning the gap. CDR1 is SEHNR, CDR2 FQNEAQ, per germline (reference sequence). This CDR3 region has 17 residues. CDR3 nucleotide sequence: TGTGCCAGCAGCCCTAAAGGGGGGACGGCCTGGGGTGAAAAACTGTTTTTT. As protein: CASSPKGGTAWGEKLFF.

The chain has TRBV18 and TRBJ2-3; 8 bases map to TRBD2. Germline values: CDR1 KGHSH, CDR2 LQKENI. The CDR3 contains 14 residues. V was pared by 3 bases and J by 9 bases, with 8 bases of the junction left unmatched. CDR3 residues: CASSPTFGRGTQYF. The CDR3 coding sequence is TGTGCCAGCTCACCCACTTTCGGGAGGGGCACGCAGTATTTT. The entire variable domain, with the rest obtained from reference TRBV18 and TRBJ2-3, is as follows: NAGVMQNPRHLVRRRGQEARLRCSPMKGHSHVYWYRQLPEEGLKFMVYLQKENIIDESGMPKERFSAEFPKEGPSILRIQQVVRGDSAAYFCASSPTFGRGTQYFGPGTRLTVL.

This sequence joins TRBV11-2 and TRBJ1-2, with a tentative D call TRBD1 (6 bases). The length of the CDR3 is 14 residues. Germline values: CDR1 SGHAT, CDR2 FQNNGV. The ends were cut back, 0 bases at V and 6 bases at J, with 11 bases in the middle. DNA of the CDR3: TGTGCCAGCAGCTTAGATCGGGCAGGGGATGGCTACACCTTC. Translated, it gives CASSLDRAGDGYTF.

The rearrangement links TRBV6-6 to TRBJ2-5; D gene unclear. V was cut by 0 bases and J by 3 bases, with 8 bases left in between. This CDR3 is 14 amino acids long. CDR1 is MNHNY, CDR2 SVGAGI, per germline (reference sequence). CDR3 nucleotides: TGTGCCAGCAGTTACTCGAGGCAGAAAGAGACCCAGTACTTC. Its protein is CASSYSRQKETQYF.

This clone has only one observation. The J gene is TRBJ1-4, the V gene TRBV7-9; tentative D call: TRBD1 (5 bases). This CDR3 comprises 16 residues. V lost 3 bases and J 5 bases, leaving 16 bases between the germline ends. Germline values: CDR1 SEHNR, CDR2 FQNEAQ (reference sequence). CDR3 region: CASSLRQGLMNEKLFF. The CDR3 DNA sequence: TGTGCCAGCAGCTTGAGGCAGGGCCTAATGAATGAAAAACTGTTTTTT.

This clone turned up a few times. The DNA of the CDR3 is TGTGCCAGCAGTTTTGGCGGGGCGGCAGATACGCAGTATTTT. It is translated as CASSFGGAADTQYF. V gene TRBV27 combines with J gene TRBJ2-3; maybe TRBD2 (6 bases). Trimming cost V 3 bases and J 4 bases, with 11 bases left between them. The CDR3 is 14 residues long. CDR1 is MNHEY, CDR2 SMNVEV, per germline (reference sequence).

V gene TRBV18 combines with J gene TRBJ1-1; TRBD1 aligns across 7 bases. The J segment lost 2 bases and the V segment lost 5 bases, leaving 5 bases of the junction unmatched. Per germline, CDR1 KGHSH and CDR2 LQKENI. CDR3 size: 14 residues. The CDR3 is CASSWDRTNTEAFF. The CDR3, as DNA: TGTGCCAGCTCATGGGACAGAACAAACACTGAAGCTTTCTTT.

The V call is TRBV5-4, the J call TRBJ2-1; 7 bases map to TRBD1. From germline, CDR1 is SGHNT and CDR2 YYREEE (reference sequence). The length of the CDR3 is 13 residues. After removal of 2 bases from V and 7 bases from J, the junction contained 3 bases not matched to a gene. The CDR3 here is CASSLGQANEQFF. The CDR3 DNA reads TGTGCCAGCAGCTTAGGACAGGCGAATGAGCAGTTCTTC.

The chain carries TRBV9 and TRBJ1-3; D not certain. V dropped 1 base and J dropped 0 bases, with 8 bases sitting between them. The length of the CDR3 is 15 residues. The germline gives CDR1 SGDLS, CDR2 YYNGEE. The CDR3 is CASSVMGSSGNTIYF. DNA for the CDR3: TGTGCCAGCAGCGTAATGGGGTCCTCTGGAAACACCATATATTTT.

This chain links TRBV5-1 with TRBJ2-7; 10 positions match TRBD1. The CDR3 totals 16 residues. The germline CDR1 and CDR2 sequences are SGHRS and YFSETQ. V was clipped by 7 bases and J by 1 base; unmatched bases: 11. Here the CDR3 reads CASAFSLGQGSYEQYF. The DNA of the CDR3 is TGCGCCAGCGCCTTTTCGCTGGGACAGGGGTCCTACGAGCAGTACTTC.

This chain links TRBV5-1 with TRBJ2-1, with D maybe TRBD1 (6 bases). V gave up 5 bases and J gave up 4 bases, with 16 bases separating them. The CDR3 has 15 residues. CDR1 and CDR2 (germline): SGHRS, YFSETQ. The CDR3: CASSADRTYYNEQFF. The CDR3 region has the DNA TGCGCCAGCAGTGCTGACAGGACGTATTACAATGAGCAGTTCTTC.

The chain has TRBV19 and TRBJ2-2, with a tentative D call TRBD2 (5 bases). Germline loops: CDR1 LNHDA, CDR2 SQIVND (reference sequence). The CDR3 is made up of 13 amino acids. V shed 7 bases and J shed 4 bases, with 10 bases lying between them. CDR3 DNA: TGTGCCAGTAACCGGGGTACCACCGGGGAGCTGTTTTTT. Amino acids: CASNRGTTGELFF.

Only a few counts were recorded for this clone. The rearrangement links TRBV10-2 to TRBJ2-7; D call uncertain. The V gene lost 3 bases and the J gene lost 0 bases, with 6 bases spanning the gap. Per the germline V gene, CDR1 is WSHSY and CDR2 is SAAADI. The length of the CDR3 is 13 residues. The chain's CDR3 is CASSDPPSYEQYF. The CDR3, as DNA: TGCGCCAGCAGTGATCCGCCCTCCTACGAGCAGTACTTC.

The V call is TRBV6-4, the J call TRBJ2-2, with TRBD2 matching over 7 bases. Germline lookup yields CDR1 MRHNA and CDR2 SNTAGT. CDR3 length: 16 amino acids. The J segment lost 5 bases and the V segment lost 0 bases, leaving 6 bases of the junction unmatched. CDR3 protein: CASSDSGGSVTGELFF. The CDR3, as DNA: TGTGCCAGCAGTGACTCGGGCGGGAGCGTAACCGGGGAGCTGTTTTTT.

The chain is built from TRBV18 and TRBJ2-7; TRBD2 matches at 11 bases. The germline gives CDR1 KGHSH, CDR2 LQKENI. This CDR3 comprises 17 residues. V lost 1 base, J lost 5 bases, and 10 bases stayed unmatched. The CDR3 here is CASSPRLAGGSNHEQYF. DNA of the CDR3: TGTGCCAGCTCACCACGGCTAGCGGGGGGAAGTAACCACGAGCAGTACTTC.

The V call is TRBV7-8, the J call TRBJ1-4; weak D call: TRBD1 (5 bases). With 2 bases removed from V and 5 bases from J, the gap between germline ends came to 9 bases. The CDR3 is 14 residues long. CDR1 is SGHVS, CDR2 FQNEAQ, per germline. This CDR3 reads CASSLRQYNEKLFF. DNA of the CDR3: TGTGCCAGCAGCTTACGACAGTACAATGAAAAACTGTTTTTT.